The sample holds one count of the clone carrying this T cell receptor beta chain. Germline V lookup: CDR1 MDHEN, CDR2 SYDVKM. Trimming stripped 6 bases from V and 3 bases from J, with 11 bases between. The CDR3 is made up of 13 amino acids. Libraries were prepared by immunoSEQ multiplex PCR; TCRdb keeps only in-frame clonotypes and omits some of them. Altogether about 110,000 clones are present, approximately 90% being singletons, with the ten largest covering 4% to 5.5%. This specimen comes from a study of control samples from healthy donors and cancer patients. V gene TRBV28 combines with J gene TRBJ1-1; D remains ambiguous. The origin of this receptor is a human donor in good health. The donor label of this sample is uncertain. The material sequenced was blood. The CDR3 region has the DNA TGTGCCAGCAGGGAAGGGTCGGACACTGAAGCTTTCTTT. Encoded protein: CASREGSDTEAFF.